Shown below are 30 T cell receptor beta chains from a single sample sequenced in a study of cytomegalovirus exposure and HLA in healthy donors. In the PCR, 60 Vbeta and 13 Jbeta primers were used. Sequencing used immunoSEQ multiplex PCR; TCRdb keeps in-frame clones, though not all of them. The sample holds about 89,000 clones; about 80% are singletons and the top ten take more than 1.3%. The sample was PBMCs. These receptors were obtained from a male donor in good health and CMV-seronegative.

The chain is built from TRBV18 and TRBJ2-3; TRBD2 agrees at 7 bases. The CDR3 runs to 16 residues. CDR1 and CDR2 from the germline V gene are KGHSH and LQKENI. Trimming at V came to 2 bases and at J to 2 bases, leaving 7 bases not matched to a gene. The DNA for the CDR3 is TGTGCCAGCTCACCATTGGGAGGGTCGGACACAGATACGCAGTATTTT. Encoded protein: CASSPLGGSDTDTQYF.

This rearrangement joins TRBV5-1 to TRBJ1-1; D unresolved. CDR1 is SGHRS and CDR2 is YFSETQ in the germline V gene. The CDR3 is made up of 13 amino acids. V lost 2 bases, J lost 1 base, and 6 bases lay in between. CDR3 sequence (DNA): TGCGCCAGCAGCTTCCGGGAGAACACTGAAGCTTTCTTT. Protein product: CASSFRENTEAFF.

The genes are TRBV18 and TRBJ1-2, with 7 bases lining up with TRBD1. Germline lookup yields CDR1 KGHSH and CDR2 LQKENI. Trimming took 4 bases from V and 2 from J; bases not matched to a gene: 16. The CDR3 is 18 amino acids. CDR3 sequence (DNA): TGTGCCAGCTCACAACAATTATCCGACAGGGTCGGGAACTATGGCTACACCTTC. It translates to CASSQQLSDRVGNYGYTF.

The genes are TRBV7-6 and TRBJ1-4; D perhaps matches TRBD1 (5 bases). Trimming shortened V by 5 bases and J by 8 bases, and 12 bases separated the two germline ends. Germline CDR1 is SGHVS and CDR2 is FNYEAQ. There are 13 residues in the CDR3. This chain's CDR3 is CASSPRNREKLFF. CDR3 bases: TGTGCCAGCAGCCCACGAAACAGGGAAAAACTGTTTTTT.

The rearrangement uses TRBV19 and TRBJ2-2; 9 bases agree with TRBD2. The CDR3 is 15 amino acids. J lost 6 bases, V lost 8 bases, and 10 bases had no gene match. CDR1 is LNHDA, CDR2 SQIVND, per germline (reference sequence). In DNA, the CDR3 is TGTGCCAGTCTCGGGGCGGGAGGGCCTTCCGGGGAGCTGTTTTTT. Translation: CASLGAGGPSGELFF.

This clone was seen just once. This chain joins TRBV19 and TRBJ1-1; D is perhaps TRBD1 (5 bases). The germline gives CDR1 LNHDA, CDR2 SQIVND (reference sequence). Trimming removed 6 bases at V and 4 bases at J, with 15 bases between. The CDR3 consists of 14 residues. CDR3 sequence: CASRNRAGGTEAFF. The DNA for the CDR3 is TGTGCCAGTAGGAACCGGGCGGGGGGCACTGAAGCTTTCTTT.

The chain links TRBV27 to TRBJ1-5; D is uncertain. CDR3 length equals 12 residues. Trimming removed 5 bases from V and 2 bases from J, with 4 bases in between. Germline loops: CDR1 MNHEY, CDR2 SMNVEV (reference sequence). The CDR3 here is CASSRGNQPQHF. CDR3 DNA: TGTGCCAGCAGTCGGGGCAATCAGCCCCAGCATTTT.

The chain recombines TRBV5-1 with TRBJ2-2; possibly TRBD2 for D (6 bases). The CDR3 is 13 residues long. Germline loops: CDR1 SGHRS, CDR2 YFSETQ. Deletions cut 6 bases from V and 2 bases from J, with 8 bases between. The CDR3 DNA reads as TGCGCCAGCATGGCGGGAAACACCGGGGAGCTGTTTTTT. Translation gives CASMAGNTGELFF.

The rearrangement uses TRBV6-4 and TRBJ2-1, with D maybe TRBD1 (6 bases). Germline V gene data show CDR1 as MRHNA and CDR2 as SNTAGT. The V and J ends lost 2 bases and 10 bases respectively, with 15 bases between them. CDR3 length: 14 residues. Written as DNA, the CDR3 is TGTGCCAGCAGTGACACGAACAGGGTCAAGGAGCAGTTCTTC. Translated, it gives CASSDTNRVKEQFF.

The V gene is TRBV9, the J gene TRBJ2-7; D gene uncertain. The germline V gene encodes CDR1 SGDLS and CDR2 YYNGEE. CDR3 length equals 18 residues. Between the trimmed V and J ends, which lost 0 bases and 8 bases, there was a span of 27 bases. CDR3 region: CASSVVPVQDGQATQQYF. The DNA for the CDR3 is TGTGCCAGCAGCGTAGTTCCGGTCCAGGATGGCCAAGCAACTCAGCAGTACTTC.

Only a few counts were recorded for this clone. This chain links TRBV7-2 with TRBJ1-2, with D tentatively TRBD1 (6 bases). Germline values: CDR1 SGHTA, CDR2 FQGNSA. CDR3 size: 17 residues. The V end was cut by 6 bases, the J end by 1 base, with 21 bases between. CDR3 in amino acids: CASSQDPFGTLNYGYTF. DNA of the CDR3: TGTGCCAGCAGTCAAGACCCCTTCGGGACACTTAACTATGGCTACACCTTC.

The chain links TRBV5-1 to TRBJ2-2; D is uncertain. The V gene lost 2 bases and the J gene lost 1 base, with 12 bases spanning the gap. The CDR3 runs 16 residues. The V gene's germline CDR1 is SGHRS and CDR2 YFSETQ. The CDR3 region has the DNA TGCGCCAGCAGCTTTTGGGCCGCCGGGAACACCGGGGAGCTGTTTTTT. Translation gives CASSFWAAGNTGELFF. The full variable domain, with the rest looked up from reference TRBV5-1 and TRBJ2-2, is KAGVTQTPRYLIKTRGQQVTLSCSPISGHRSVSWYQQTPGQGLQFLFEYFSETQRNKGNFPGRFSGRQFSNSRSEMNVSTLELGDSALYLCASSFWAAGNTGELFFGEGSRLTVL.

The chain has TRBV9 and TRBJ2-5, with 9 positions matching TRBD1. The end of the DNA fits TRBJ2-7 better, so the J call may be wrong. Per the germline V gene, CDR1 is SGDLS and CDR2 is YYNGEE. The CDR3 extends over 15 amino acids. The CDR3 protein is CASSRWTGDSYEQYF. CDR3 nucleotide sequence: TGTGCCAGCTCCCGCTGGACAGGGGATTCCTACGAGCAGTACTTC.

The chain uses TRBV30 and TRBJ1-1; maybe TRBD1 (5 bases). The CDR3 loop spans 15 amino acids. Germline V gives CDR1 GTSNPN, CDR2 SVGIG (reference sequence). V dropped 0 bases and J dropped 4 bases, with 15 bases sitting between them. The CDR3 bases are TGTGCCTGGAGTGTACGGGCAGGGATCGGCACTGAAGCTTTCTTT. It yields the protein CAWSVRAGIGTEAFF.

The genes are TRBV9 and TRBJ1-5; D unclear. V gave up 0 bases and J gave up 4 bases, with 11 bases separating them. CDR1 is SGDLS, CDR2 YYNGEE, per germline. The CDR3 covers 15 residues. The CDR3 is CASSVGHEPNQPQHF. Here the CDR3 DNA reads TGTGCCAGCAGCGTAGGCCATGAGCCGAATCAGCCCCAGCATTTT.

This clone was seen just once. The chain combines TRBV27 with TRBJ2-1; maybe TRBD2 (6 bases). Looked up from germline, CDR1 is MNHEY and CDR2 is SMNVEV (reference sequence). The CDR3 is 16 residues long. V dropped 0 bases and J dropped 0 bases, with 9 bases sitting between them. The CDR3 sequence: CASSLSGTPSYNEQFF. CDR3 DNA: TGTGCCAGCAGTTTATCCGGGACTCCCTCCTACAATGAGCAGTTCTTC.

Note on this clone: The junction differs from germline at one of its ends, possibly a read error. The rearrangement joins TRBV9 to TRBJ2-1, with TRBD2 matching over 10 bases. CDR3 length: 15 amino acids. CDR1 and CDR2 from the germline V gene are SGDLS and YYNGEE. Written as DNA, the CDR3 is TGTGCCGGCAGCGTAGGGCTAGCGGGAGCCAATGAGCAGTTCTTC. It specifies CAGSVGLAGANEQFF.

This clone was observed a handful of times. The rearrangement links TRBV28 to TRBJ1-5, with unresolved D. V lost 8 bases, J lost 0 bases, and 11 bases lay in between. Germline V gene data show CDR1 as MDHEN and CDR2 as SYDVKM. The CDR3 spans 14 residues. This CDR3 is CASLSLYSNQPQHF. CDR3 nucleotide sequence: TGTGCCAGCCTATCCCTTTATAGCAATCAGCCCCAGCATTTT.

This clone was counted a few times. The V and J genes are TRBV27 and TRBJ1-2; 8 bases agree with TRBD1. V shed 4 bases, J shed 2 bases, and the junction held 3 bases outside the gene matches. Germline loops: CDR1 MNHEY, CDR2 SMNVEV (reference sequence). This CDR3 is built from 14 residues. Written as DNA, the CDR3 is TGTGCCAGCAGTTCCTCAGGGGGCAACTATGGCTACACCTTC. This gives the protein CASSSSGGNYGYTF.

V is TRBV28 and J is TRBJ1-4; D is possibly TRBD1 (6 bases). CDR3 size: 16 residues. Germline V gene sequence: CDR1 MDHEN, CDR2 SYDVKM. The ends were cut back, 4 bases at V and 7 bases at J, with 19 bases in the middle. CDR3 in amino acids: CASSYGQTGLREKLFF. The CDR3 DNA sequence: TGTGCCAGCAGTTACGGGCAGACAGGCCTTCGTGAAAAACTGTTTTTT.

The CDR3 is CASRRTGGADGYTF. The CDR3 DNA reads TGTGCCAGCAGACGTACAGGGGGCGCCGACGGCTACACCTTC. The chain joins TRBV7-2 to TRBJ1-2, with 9 positions matching TRBD1. The germline gives CDR1 SGHTA, CDR2 FQGNSA. With 6 bases clipped from V and 8 bases from J, the junction kept 10 bases outside the gene matches. The CDR3 is made up of 14 amino acids.

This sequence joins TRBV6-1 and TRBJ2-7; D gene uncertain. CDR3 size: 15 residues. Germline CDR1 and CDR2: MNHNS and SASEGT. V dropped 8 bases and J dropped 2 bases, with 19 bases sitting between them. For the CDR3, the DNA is TGTGCCAGCTGGTCGGTGGCAGGTGACCCCTACGAGCAGTACTTC. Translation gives CASWSVAGDPYEQYF.

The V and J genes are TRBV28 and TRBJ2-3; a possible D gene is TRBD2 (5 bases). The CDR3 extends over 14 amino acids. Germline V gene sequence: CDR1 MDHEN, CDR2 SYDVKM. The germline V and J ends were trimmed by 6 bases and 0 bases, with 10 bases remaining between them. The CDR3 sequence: CASRPEGSTDTQYF. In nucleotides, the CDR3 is TGTGCCAGCAGGCCCGAGGGAAGCACAGATACGCAGTATTTT. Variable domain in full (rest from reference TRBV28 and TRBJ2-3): DVKVTQSSRYLVKRTGEKVFLECVQDMDHENMFWYRQDPGLGLRLIYFSYDVKMKEKGDIPEGYSVSREKKERFSLILESASTNQTSMYLCASRPEGSTDTQYFGPGTRLTVL.

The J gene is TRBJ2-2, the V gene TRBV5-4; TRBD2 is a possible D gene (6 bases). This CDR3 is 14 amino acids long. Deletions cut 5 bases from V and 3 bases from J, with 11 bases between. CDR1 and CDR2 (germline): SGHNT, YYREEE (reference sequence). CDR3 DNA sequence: TGTGCCAGCAGAGGGGAGCGGGACACCGGGGAGCTGTTTTTT. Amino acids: CASRGERDTGELFF. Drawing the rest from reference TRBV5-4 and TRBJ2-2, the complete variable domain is ETGVTQSPTHLIKTRGQQVTLRCSSQSGHNTVSWYQQALGQGPQFIFQYYREEENGRGNFPPRFSGLQFPNYSSELNVNALELDDSALYLCASRGERDTGELFFGEGSRLTVL.

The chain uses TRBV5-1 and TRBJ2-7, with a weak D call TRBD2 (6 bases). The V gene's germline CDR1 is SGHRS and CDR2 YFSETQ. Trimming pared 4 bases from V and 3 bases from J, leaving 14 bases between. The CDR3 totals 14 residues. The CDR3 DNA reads TGCGCCAGCAGCAGCGGGCAGCCAGGCTACGAGCAGTACTTC. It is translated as CASSSGQPGYEQYF.

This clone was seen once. The CDR3 protein is CASSQGLDRVVSGYTF. For the CDR3, the DNA is TGCGCCAGCAGCCAAGGACTTGACAGGGTTGTATCTGGCTACACCTTC. The genes are TRBV4-1 and TRBJ1-2; 7 bases line up with TRBD1. V lost 1 base and J lost 7; bases outside the gene matches: 12. The length of the CDR3 is 16 residues. CDR1 MGHRA and CDR2 YSYEKL come from the germline V gene.

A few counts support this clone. The CDR3 coding sequence is TGTGCCAGCAGCCTAGGGGACAGGCCCTATGGCTACACCTTC. It translates to CASSLGDRPYGYTF. The V call is TRBV9, the J call TRBJ1-2, with 8 bases that match TRBD1. Germline V gives CDR1 SGDLS, CDR2 YYNGEE. The V segment lost 4 bases and the J segment 4 bases; nucleotides outside the gene matches: 6. This CDR3 is built from 14 residues.

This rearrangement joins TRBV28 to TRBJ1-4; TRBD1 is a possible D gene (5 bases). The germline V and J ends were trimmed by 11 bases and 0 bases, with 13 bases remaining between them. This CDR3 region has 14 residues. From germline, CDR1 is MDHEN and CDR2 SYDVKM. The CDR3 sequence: CAHGGGPTNEKLFF. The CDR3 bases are TGTGCCCACGGGGGGGGACCAACTAATGAAAAACTGTTTTTT.

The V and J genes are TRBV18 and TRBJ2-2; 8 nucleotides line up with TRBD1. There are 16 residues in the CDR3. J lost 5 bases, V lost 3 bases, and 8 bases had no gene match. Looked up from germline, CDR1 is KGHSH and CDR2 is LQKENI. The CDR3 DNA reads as TGTGCCAGCTCACCGATAGGACAGGGTAGGACCGGGGAGCTGTTTTTT. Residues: CASSPIGQGRTGELFF.

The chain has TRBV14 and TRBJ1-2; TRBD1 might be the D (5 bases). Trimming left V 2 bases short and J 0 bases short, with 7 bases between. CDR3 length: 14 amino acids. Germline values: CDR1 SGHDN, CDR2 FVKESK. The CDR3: CASSQSRANYGYTF. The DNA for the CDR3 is TGTGCCAGCAGCCAATCCAGGGCTAACTATGGCTACACCTTC.